Reported below is one T cell receptor (beta chain). Produced via immunoSEQ multiplex PCR; TCRdb's table is partial and in-frame only. This table holds about 190,000 clones. V trimming: 8 bases; J trimming: 4 bases; junction bases outside the gene matches: 9. CDR1 is MDHEN, CDR2 SYDVKM, per germline. CDR3 length: 14 amino acids. This specimen belongs to a study of control samples from healthy donors and cancer patients. Sequenced sample: blood. This chain connects TRBV28 to TRBJ1-1; 8 nucleotides line up with TRBD1. This TCR was sampled from a young woman in good health. The CDR3 loop reads CASQGAQVSTEAFF. The CDR3 DNA reads as TGTGCCAGCCAGGGGGCGCAGGTGTCCACTGAAGCTTTCTTT.